A single sample gave rise to the 29 T cell receptor beta chains below, sequenced in a study of T cells in Graves' hyperthyroidism and ophthalmopathy. Amplification yielded TCR beta CDR3 regions, with RNA transcripts as the source. HTBI primers were employed in a first-round RT-PCR of the TCR CDR3. TCRdb redid the calling of the multiplex PCR reads with MiXCR, one entry per CDR3 protein. The table includes around 690,000 distinct CDR3 sequences, approximately 15% detected once. Sequenced: blood. These receptors came from a man aged 50 or older with Graves' hyperthyroidism.

Note on this clonotype: A much larger clone lies one base from this, so it may be a read error. V usage is TRBV27 and J usage is TRBJ1-1; D not certain. V lost 6 bases to trimming and J lost 3 bases, with 11 bases between them. This CDR3 is 13 amino acids long. CDR1 and CDR2 from the germline V gene are MNHEY and SMNVEV (reference sequence). CDR3 coding DNA: TGTGCCAGCAGCCCATCACCGGACACTGAAGCTTTCTTT. This encodes CASSPSPDTEAFF.

The CDR3 region is CASSPSRDRGLYTGELFF. The CDR3 nucleotides are TGCGCCAGCAGCCCCTCCCGGGACAGGGGGCTTTACACCGGGGAGCTGTTTTTT. The V gene is TRBV5-1, the J gene TRBJ2-2; the match to TRBD1 covers 12 bases. This CDR3 is built from 18 residues. From germline, CDR1 is SGHRS and CDR2 YFSETQ. J gave up 3 bases and V 4 bases, and 10 bases lay outside the gene matches. Full variable domain (outside the CDR3, taken from reference TRBV5-1 and TRBJ2-2): KAGVTQTPRYLIKTRGQQVTLSCSPISGHRSVSWYQQTPGQGLQFLFEYFSETQRNKGNFPGRFSGRQFSNSRSEMNVSTLELGDSALYLCASSPSRDRGLYTGELFFGEGSRLTVL.

This clonotype was recorded at least ten times. This rearrangement joins TRBV7-2 to TRBJ2-3, with 10 bases that match TRBD2. The CDR3 runs to 14 residues. Trimming removed 11 bases from V and 4 bases from J; junction bases left unmatched: 9. Looked up from germline, CDR1 is SGHTA and CDR2 is FQGNSA. CDR3 protein: CADAASGSSDTQYF. The CDR3 DNA follows: TGTGCCGACGCGGCTAGCGGGAGTTCAGATACGCAGTATTTT.

This chain connects TRBV11-3 to TRBJ2-7; possible D gene TRBD2, 6 bases. Between the trimmed V and J ends, which lost 5 bases and 3 bases, there was a span of 14 bases. Germline V gives CDR1 SGHNT, CDR2 YENEEA. This CDR3 is 14 amino acids long. The CDR3 bases are TGTGCCAGCAGCCAGGAGGGAATACTCTACGAGCAGTACTTC. Translation: CASSQEGILYEQYF.

CDR3 sequence reads: CASGYLSNTEAFF. CDR3 in DNA: TGTGCCAGCGGGTATTTGTCGAACACTGAAGCTTTCTTT. J is TRBJ1-1 and V is TRBV19; unclear D gene. Trimming left V 9 bases short and J 1 base short, with 12 bases between. This CDR3 spans 13 amino acids. The germline gives CDR1 LNHDA, CDR2 SQIVND (reference sequence).

The V and J genes are TRBV6-1 and TRBJ2-6; 10 positions match TRBD1. The germline V gene has CDR1 MNHNS and CDR2 SASEGT. CDR3 length: 18 amino acids. V was pared by 6 bases and J by 0 bases, with 8 bases of the junction left unmatched. The chain's CDR3 is CASREGWDRGSGANVLTF. Written as DNA, the CDR3 is TGTGCCAGCAGGGAGGGTTGGGACAGGGGCTCTGGGGCCAACGTCCTGACTTTC.

Many counts were recorded for this clonotype. The CDR3, as DNA: TGTGCCAGCAGTGAAGGGACGAGCGGGGAACAAGAGACCCAGTACTTC. Its translation is CASSEGTSGEQETQYF. This chain links TRBV2 with TRBJ2-5, with TRBD2 matching over 7 bases. The CDR3 spans 16 residues. Germline values: CDR1 SNHLY, CDR2 FYNNEI. The V segment lost 1 base and the J segment 2 bases; nucleotides outside the gene matches: 7. Together with reference TRBV2 and TRBJ2-5, the CDR3 gives the full variable domain: EPEVTQTPSHQVTQMGQEVILRCVPISNHLYFYWYRQILGQKVEFLVSFYNNEISEKSEIFDDQFSVERPDGSNFTLKIRSTKLEDSAMYFCASSEGTSGEQETQYFGPGTRLLVL.

Comments on this clonotype: A much larger clone lies a single base off, so this may be a read error. This chain links TRBV29-1 with TRBJ2-1, with D perhaps matching TRBD2 (6 bases). The CDR3 has 16 amino acids. Germline V gene lookup returns CDR1 SQVTM and CDR2 ANQGSEA. Trimming cost V 7 bases and J 1 base, with 20 bases left between them. The CDR3 DNA follows: TGCAGCGCTCCTGATAGACTAGTCGGGTCCTACAATGAGCAGTTCTTC. Protein: CSAPDRLVGSYNEQFF.

Ten or more counts support this clonotype. The chain is built from TRBV14 and TRBJ2-1, with TRBD2 matching 12 bases. This CDR3 region has 15 residues. The V and J ends lost 1 base and 9 bases, in that order; junction bases with no gene match: 4. Germline CDR1 and CDR2: SGHDN and FVKESK. CDR3 residues: CASSQALAGGLEQFF. The CDR3 coding sequence is TGTGCCAGCAGCCAAGCGCTAGCGGGAGGGCTTGAGCAGTTCTTC.

There are many counts of this clonotype. For the CDR3, the DNA is TGCAGTGCTAGAGAAAGCGGTGGCTCCTACAATGAGCAGTTCTTC. It is translated as CSARESGGSYNEQFF. The chain links TRBV20-1 to TRBJ2-1, with a possible D match to TRBD2 (5 bases). CDR3 length: 15 residues. The germline V gene has CDR1 DFQATT and CDR2 SNEGSKA (reference sequence). The V and J ends lost 0 bases and 0 bases respectively, with 9 bases between them.

This clonotype was picked up a small number of times. The gene calls are TRBV19 and TRBJ1-1; D is possibly TRBD1 (5 bases). The ends were cut back, 3 bases at V and 4 bases at J, with 9 bases in the middle. Germline V gives CDR1 LNHDA, CDR2 SQIVND (reference sequence). This CDR3 comprises 13 residues. The CDR3 nucleotides are TGTGCCAGTAGTATCGCGAGGGGCACTGAAGCTTTCTTT. This sequence encodes CASSIARGTEAFF.

This clonotype was observed at least ten times. One end of the junction varies from germline; a read error may be responsible. This chain's CDR3 is CASSVAGGPLGTQYF. CDR3 coding DNA: TGTGCCAGCAGTGTAGCGGGAGGGCCTCTGGGGACCCAGTACTTC. The chain joins TRBV12-3 or TRBV12-4 to TRBJ2-5; 11 positions match TRBD2. CDR3 length equals 15 residues.

This clonotype appeared many times. V is TRBV7-2 and J is TRBJ1-2; 9 nucleotides match TRBD1. V was clipped by 6 bases and J by 4 bases; unmatched bases: 12. The CDR3 spans 16 residues. CDR1 and CDR2 (germline): SGHTA, FQGNSA. This chain's CDR3 is CASSSPWTGDVYGYTF. The CDR3 DNA is TGTGCCAGCAGTTCCCCCTGGACAGGGGACGTCTATGGCTACACCTTC.

This clonotype was detected only a few times. The J gene is TRBJ1-5, the V gene TRBV12-3 or TRBV12-4, with 7 bases aligning to TRBD1. The CDR3 runs 15 residues. V dropped 2 bases and J dropped 5; count of bases not matched to a gene: 6. The CDR3 here is CASSLRGGAYQPQHF. The CDR3 DNA sequence: TGTGCCAGCAGTTTACGAGGGGGCGCTTATCAGCCCCAGCATTTT.

Only a few counts were recorded for this clonotype. V gene TRBV29-1 combines with J gene TRBJ1-5, with 11 positions matching TRBD1. Germline V gene sequence: CDR1 SQVTM, CDR2 ANQGSEA. This CDR3 contains 13 residues. Trimming took 3 bases from V and 5 from J; bases not matched to a gene: 0. The CDR3 is CSVEGQGDQPQHF. CDR3 nucleotide sequence: TGCAGCGTTGAGGGACAGGGGGATCAGCCCCAGCATTTT.

This clonotype appeared a few times. J is TRBJ2-1 and V is TRBV12-3 or TRBV12-4; 10 nucleotides line up with TRBD2. This CDR3 has 21 amino acids. V lost 5 bases to trimming and J lost 0 bases; unmatched junction nucleotides: 19. The CDR3 DNA follows: TGTGCCAGCAGTGCTACGGGACTAGCGAGAACCAATCAAATCTCCTACAATGAGCAGTTCTTC. Protein sequence: CASSATGLARTNQISYNEQFF.

The V gene is TRBV19, the J gene TRBJ2-7; no clear D gene. The CDR3 is 15 residues long. Trimming took off 3 bases at V and 3 bases at J, with 15 bases between the two ends. The germline gives CDR1 LNHDA, CDR2 SQIVND (reference sequence). CDR3 coding DNA: TGTGCCAGTAGTATTAGGGCTGACCTTCTCTACGAGCAGTACTTC. Amino acids: CASSIRADLLYEQYF.

Only a few counts were recorded for this clonotype. The chain employs TRBV18 and TRBJ1-5, with D uncertain. The V end was cut by 2 bases, the J end by 4 bases, with 12 bases between. This CDR3 has 15 residues. CDR1 and CDR2 from the germline V gene are KGHSH and LQKENI. CDR3 protein: CASSPSRGDNQPQHF. The CDR3 DNA is TGTGCCAGCTCACCATCTCGGGGTGATAATCAGCCCCAGCATTTT.

A note on this clonotype: This may stem from a read error, because a much larger clone lies one nucleotide away. The chain couples TRBV27 to TRBJ2-1; 10 nucleotides line up with TRBD2. This CDR3 is built from 16 residues. The trim removed 3 bases at V and 8 bases at J, leaving 10 bases unmatched. The germline V gene encodes CDR1 MNHEY and CDR2 SMNVEV (reference sequence). The DNA for the CDR3 is TGTGCCAGCAGTTTTCGGGCTAGCGGGAGAAGGGATGAGCAGTTCTTC. Translated, it gives CASSFRASGRRDEQFF.

This chain joins TRBV19 and TRBJ2-1; the D gene could be TRBD1 or TRBD2 (6 bases each). This CDR3 spans 15 amino acids. V shed 3 bases and J shed 2 bases, with 11 bases lying between them. Looked up from germline, CDR1 is LNHDA and CDR2 is SQIVND (reference sequence). CDR3 nucleotides: TGTGCCAGTAGTATTCTAGGGGGGCCCTACAATGAGCAGTTCTTC. It codes for CASSILGGPYNEQFF.

The V and J genes are TRBV28 and TRBJ2-6; TRBD1 agrees at 7 bases. From germline, CDR1 is MDHEN and CDR2 SYDVKM. V shed 5 bases and J 2 bases; nucleotides not matched to a gene: 3. This CDR3 spans 15 amino acids. The CDR3 region has the DNA TGTGCCAGCAGTCCCGGACAGGCTGGGGCCAACGTCCTGACTTTC. The encoded protein is CASSPGQAGANVLTF.

This clonotype has just a few counts. The chain is built from TRBV19 and TRBJ2-1; the match to TRBD2 covers 14 bases. V dropped 3 bases and J dropped 3; count of bases not matched to a gene: 1. The CDR3 has 16 residues. Germline CDR1 is LNHDA and CDR2 is SQIVND (reference sequence). Here the CDR3 reads CASSMGTSGSYNEQFF. The CDR3 DNA reads as TGTGCCAGTAGTATGGGGACTAGCGGGAGCTACAATGAGCAGTTCTTC. Supplemented by reference TRBV19 and TRBJ2-1, the full variable domain reads DGGITQSPKYLFRKEGQNVTLSCEQNLNHDAMYWYRQDPGQGLRLIYYSQIVNDFQKGDIAEGYSVSREKKESFPLTVTSAQKNPTAFYLCASSMGTSGSYNEQFFGPGTRLTVL.

This clonotype was seen a handful of times. This chain uses TRBV4-1 with TRBJ1-6; unclear D gene. In germline, CDR1 is MGHRA, CDR2 YSYEKL. This CDR3 spans 12 amino acids. The V and J ends lost 6 bases and 10 bases respectively, with 10 bases between them. CDR3 in DNA: TGCGCCAGCAGTCGGCCGGGATCACCCCTCCACTTT. Protein sequence: CASSRPGSPLHF.

This clonotype has a count of ten or more. J is TRBJ2-3 and V is TRBV27; tentatively, D is TRBD2 (6 bases). Trimming pared 4 bases from V and 5 bases from J, leaving 16 bases between. Germline CDR1 reads MNHEY; CDR2 reads SMNVEV (reference sequence). The CDR3 totals 15 residues. CDR3 loop: CASSSGTLFGDTQYF. CDR3 sequence (DNA): TGTGCCAGCAGTTCGGGGACTCTCTTTGGAGATACGCAGTATTTT.

The gene calls are TRBV6-1 and TRBJ2-3; TRBD1 might be the D (6 bases). Germline V gene lookup returns CDR1 MNHNS and CDR2 SASEGT. The CDR3 totals 17 residues. Trimming shortened V by 6 bases and J by 4 bases, and 23 bases separated the two germline ends. CDR3 region: CASSTYSGGRGPDTQYF. CDR3 bases: TGTGCCAGCAGCACTTACTCGGGTGGCAGGGGACCAGATACGCAGTATTTT.

This clonotype was counted ten times or more. V usage is TRBV28 and J usage is TRBJ1-3; unclear D gene. Deletions cut 2 bases from V and 2 bases from J, with 7 bases between. The CDR3 is 14 residues long. Germline assignment: CDR1 MDHEN and CDR2 SYDVKM. The CDR3 bases are TGTGCCAGCAGTTTAAAGGCAGCTGGAAACACCATATATTTT. This gives the protein CASSLKAAGNTIYF.

This clonotype came up a few times. The V and J genes are TRBV4-2 and TRBJ2-7, with a possible D match to TRBD1 (6 bases). The germline V and J ends were trimmed by 4 bases and 0 bases, with 16 bases remaining between them. This CDR3 is 16 amino acids long. Germline V gene sequence: CDR1 LGHNA, CDR2 YNFKEQ. Written as DNA, the CDR3 is TGTGCCAGCAGCCCATTCCTGAGGGACACCTCCTACGAGCAGTACTTC. Amino acids: CASSPFLRDTSYEQYF.

This clonotype appeared a single time. One end of the junction varies from germline; a read error may be responsible. The chain recombines TRBV19 with TRBJ1-5, with unresolved D. CDR3 length equals 14 residues. The germline gives CDR1 LNHDA, CDR2 SQIVND (reference sequence). The CDR3, as DNA: TGTGCCAATAGTATACCTTACAGAAATCAGCCCCAGCATTTT. The encoded protein is CANSIPYRNQPQHF.

Details on this clonotype: Given a much more abundant clone one base away, this may be a read error. The chain joins TRBV12-3 or TRBV12-4 to TRBJ1-2; D ambiguous. The V end lost 5 bases, the J end lost 6 bases, and 7 bases lay between the germline ends. The CDR3 is made up of 11 amino acids. CDR3 sequence (DNA): TGTGCCAGCAGTAGGCGGGATGGCTACACCTTC. Protein sequence: CASSRRDGYTF.